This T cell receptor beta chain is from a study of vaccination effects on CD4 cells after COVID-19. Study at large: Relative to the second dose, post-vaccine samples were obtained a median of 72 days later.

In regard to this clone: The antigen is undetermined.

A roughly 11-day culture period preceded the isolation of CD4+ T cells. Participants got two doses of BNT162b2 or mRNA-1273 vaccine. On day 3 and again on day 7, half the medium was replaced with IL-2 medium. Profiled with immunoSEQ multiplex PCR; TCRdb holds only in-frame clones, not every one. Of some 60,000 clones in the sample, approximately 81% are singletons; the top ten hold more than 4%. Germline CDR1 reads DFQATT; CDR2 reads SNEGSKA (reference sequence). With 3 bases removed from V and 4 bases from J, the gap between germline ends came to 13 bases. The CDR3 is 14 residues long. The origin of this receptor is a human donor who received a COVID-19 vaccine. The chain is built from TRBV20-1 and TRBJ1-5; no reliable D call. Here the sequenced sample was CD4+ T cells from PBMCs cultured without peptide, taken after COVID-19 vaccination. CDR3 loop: CSASGLVGNQPQHF. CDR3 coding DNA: TGCAGTGCTAGTGGTCTGGTTGGGAATCAGCCCCAGCATTTT.